This T cell receptor beta chain was observed in a study of memory CD4+ T cells and cytomegalovirus serostatus. Germline V gives CDR1 SGHKS, CDR2 YYEKEE (reference sequence). Trimming removed 0 bases from V and 9 bases from J; junction bases left unmatched: 11. The CDR3 sequence is 17 residues long. The sort gate was single viable CD3+CD4+CD8-CD45RO+ cells for memory CD4+ T cells. In the original processing: After removing out-of-frame reads, over 2 million distinct TCRbeta sequences remained. The data were produced by immunoSEQ multiplex PCR, yet TCRdb's version contains in-frame clones alone and is incomplete. That table supplies the V and J calls and clone size; D and trimming were determined from the DNA. In the table there are around 50,000 clones, around 78% of which are singletons.

The receptor comes from an adult in good health and CMV-seronegative. The chain carries TRBV5-5 and TRBJ2-1, with 11 bases lining up with TRBD1. The sample consisted of memory CD4+ T cells from blood. CDR3 nucleotide sequence: TGTGCCAGCAGCTTGGAGGTTGGACAGGGGGCGCGTAGTGAGCAGTTCTTC. As protein: CASSLEVGQGARSEQFF.